This T cell receptor beta chain was sequenced in a study of blood T cells in healthy people across ages. About the study: About one barcoded beta molecule per two T cells was the capture yield of template switching. The study, taken as a whole, reports: Those diversity estimates obtained from one million T cells were thought to be underestimates.

Sample-barcoded 5' priming and a J-beta primer mix drove a second PCR of about 6 to 11 cycles. Carrying 12 random nucleotides, a template-switch adaptor labeled each individual cDNA molecule. TCRdb independently ran MiXCR on the 5' RACE reads; one entry per CDR3 protein. The sample has about a million distinct CDR3 sequences, roughly 51% seen once; the top ten hold around a fifth. Details on this clonotype: Its antigen is still unknown.

CDR3 size: 12 residues. In germline, CDR1 is DFQATT, CDR2 SNEGSKA (reference sequence). V lost 6 bases and J 7 bases, leaving 13 bases between the germline ends. The sample providers were healthy Caucasian people from Russia, aged roughly 6 to 95. This rearrangement joins TRBV20-1 to TRBJ2-1; D ambiguous. The sequence derives from a woman aged 55-69 years in good health. The source material was blood. The CDR3 reads CSAPSPLNEQFF. CDR3 in DNA: TGCAGTGCCCCGAGCCCACTTAATGAGCAGTTCTTC.